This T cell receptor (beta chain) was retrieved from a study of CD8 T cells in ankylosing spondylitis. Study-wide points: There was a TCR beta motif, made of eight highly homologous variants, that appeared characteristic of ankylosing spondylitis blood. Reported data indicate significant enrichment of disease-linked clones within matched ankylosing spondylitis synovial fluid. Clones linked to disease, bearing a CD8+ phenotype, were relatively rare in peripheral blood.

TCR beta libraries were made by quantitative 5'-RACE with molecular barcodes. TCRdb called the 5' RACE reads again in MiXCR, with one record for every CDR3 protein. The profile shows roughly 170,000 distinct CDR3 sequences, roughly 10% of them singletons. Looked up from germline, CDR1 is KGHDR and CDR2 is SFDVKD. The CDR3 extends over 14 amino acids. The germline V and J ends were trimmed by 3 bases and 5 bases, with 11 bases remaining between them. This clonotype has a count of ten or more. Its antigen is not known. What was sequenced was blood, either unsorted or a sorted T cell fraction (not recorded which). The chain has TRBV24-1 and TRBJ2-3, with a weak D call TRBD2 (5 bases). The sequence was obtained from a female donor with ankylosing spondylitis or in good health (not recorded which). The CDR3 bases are TGTGCCACCAGTGATGTGCACGCGGGAGATACGCAGTATTTT. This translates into CATSDVHAGDTQYF.